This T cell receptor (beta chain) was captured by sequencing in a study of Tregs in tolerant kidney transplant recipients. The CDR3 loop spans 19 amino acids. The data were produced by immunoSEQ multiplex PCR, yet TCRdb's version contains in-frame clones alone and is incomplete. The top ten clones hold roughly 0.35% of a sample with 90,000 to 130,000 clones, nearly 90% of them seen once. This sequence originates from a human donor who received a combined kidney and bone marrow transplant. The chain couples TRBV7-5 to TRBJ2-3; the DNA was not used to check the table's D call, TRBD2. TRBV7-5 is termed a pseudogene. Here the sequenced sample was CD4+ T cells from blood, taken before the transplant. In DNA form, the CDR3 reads TGTGTCAGAAGCTTAGCACCTCCGGGCCGGGGGAAAGGTGCAGATACGCAGTATTTT. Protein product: CVRSLAPPGRGKGADTQYF.